This is a list of T cell receptor beta chains from one sample in a study of CD8+ T cells in alopecia areata. The protocol was immunoSEQ multiplex PCR, while the TCRdb copy is restricted to in-frame clones and leaves out a portion. The sample has roughly 190,000 clones; roughly 60% are singletons. Source: CD4+ T cells sorted from blood, taken at week 24, from a patient treated with tofacitinib. These TCRs come from a human donor with alopecia areata. Each CDR3 is given with its conserved first and last residue. A D gene is named only where the DNA matches it firmly. Clone size is shown for a subset of rows, as once, few, many or a class of expanded clone.

v_call	d_call	j_call	clone_size	cdr3_length	cdr3_aa	cdr3_nt
TRBV5-1	TRBD2	TRBJ2-7	-	14	CASSQGTSGDEQYF	TGCGCCAGCAGTCAGGGGACTAGCGGGGACGAGCAGTACTTC
TRBV30	-	TRBJ1-6	-	13	CAWTRDPGSPLHF	TGTGCCTGGACGAGGGATCCAGGCTCACCCCTCCACTTT
TRBV9	-	TRBJ1-2	-	14	CASSTQGYNYGYTF	TGTGCCAGCAGCACCCAGGGGTATAACTATGGCTACACCTTC
TRBV6-6	-	TRBJ2-7	-	13	CASSPPSSPVQYF	TGTGCCAGCAGTCCTCCTTCCTCTCCGGTTCAGTACTTC
TRBV30	-	TRBJ2-7	-	13	CAWTDYRQYEQYF	TGTGCCTGGACAGACTATCGACAGTACGAGCAGTACTTC
TRBV29-1	TRBD1	TRBJ1-1	-	13	CSGHGQENTEAFF	TGCAGCGGCCATGGACAGGAGAACACTGAAGCTTTCTTT
TRBV29-1	TRBD2	TRBJ2-4	-	12	CSVVSLAGVWYF	TGCAGCGTTGTCTCCCTAGCGGGGGTATGGTACTTC
TRBV9	TRBD1	TRBJ1-3	-	16	CASSVRDSYSGNTIYF	TGTGCCAGCAGCGTAAGGGACAGCTACTCTGGAAACACCATATATTTT
TRBV30	TRBD1	TRBJ2-3	-	15	CAWSPIDRDADTQYF	TGTGCCTGGAGTCCGATCGACAGGGATGCGGATACGCAGTATTTT
TRBV2	TRBD1	TRBJ1-5	once	12	CASTDRVQPQHF	TGTGCCAGTACCGACAGGGTCCAGCCCCAGCATTTT
TRBV5-1	-	TRBJ1-5	-	14	CASSLGNSNQPQHF	TGCGCCAGCAGCTTGGGGAATAGCAATCAGCCCCAGCATTTT